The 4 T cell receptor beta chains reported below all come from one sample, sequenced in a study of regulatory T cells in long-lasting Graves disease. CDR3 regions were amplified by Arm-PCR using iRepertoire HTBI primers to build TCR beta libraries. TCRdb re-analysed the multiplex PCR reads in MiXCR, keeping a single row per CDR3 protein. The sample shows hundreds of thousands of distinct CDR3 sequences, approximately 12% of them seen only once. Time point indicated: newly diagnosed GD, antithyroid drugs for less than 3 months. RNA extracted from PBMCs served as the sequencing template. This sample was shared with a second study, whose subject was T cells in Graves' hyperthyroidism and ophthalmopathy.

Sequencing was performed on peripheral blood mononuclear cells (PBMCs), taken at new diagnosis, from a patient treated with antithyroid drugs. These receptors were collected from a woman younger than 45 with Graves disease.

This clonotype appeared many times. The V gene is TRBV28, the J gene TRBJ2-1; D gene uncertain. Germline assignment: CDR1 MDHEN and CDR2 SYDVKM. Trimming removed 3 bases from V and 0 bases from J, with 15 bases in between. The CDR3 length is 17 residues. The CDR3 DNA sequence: TGTGCCAGCAGTTTCAGAAGGCCGGCGAGCTCCTACAATGAGCAGTTCTTC. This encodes CASSFRRPASSYNEQFF.

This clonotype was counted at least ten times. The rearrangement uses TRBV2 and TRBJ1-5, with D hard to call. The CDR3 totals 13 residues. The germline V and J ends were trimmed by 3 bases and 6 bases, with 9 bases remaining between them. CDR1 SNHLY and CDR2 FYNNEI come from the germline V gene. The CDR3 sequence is CASSDTSGQPQHF. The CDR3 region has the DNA TGTGCCAGCAGTGATACTTCTGGTCAGCCCCAGCATTTT.

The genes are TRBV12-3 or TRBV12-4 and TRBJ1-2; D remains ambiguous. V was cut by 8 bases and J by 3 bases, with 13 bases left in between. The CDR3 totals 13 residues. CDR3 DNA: TGTGCCAGCTCAAACGGGATCTACTATGGCTACACCTTC. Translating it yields CASSNGIYYGYTF.

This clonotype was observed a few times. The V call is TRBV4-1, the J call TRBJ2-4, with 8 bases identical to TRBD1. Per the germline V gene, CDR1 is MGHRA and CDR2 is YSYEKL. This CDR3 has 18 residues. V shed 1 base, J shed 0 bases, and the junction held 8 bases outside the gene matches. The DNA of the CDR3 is TGCGCCAGCAGCCAAGGGGGACAGGCAAAGCTAGCCAAAAACATTCAGTACTTC. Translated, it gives CASSQGGQAKLAKNIQYF.